Sequencing of this TCR beta chain was carried out in a study of cytomegalovirus exposure and HLA in healthy donors. The CDR3 has 17 residues. Germline V lookup: CDR1 SEHNR, CDR2 FQNEAQ (reference sequence). V lost 4 bases and J lost 0; bases outside the gene matches: 8. Primers for the PCR totalled 60 Vbeta and 13 Jbeta. Some clones are missing from TCRdb's copy, which holds only in-frame ones; the method was immunoSEQ multiplex PCR. The table has fewer than 50,000 clones, 66% seen once. The sequence derives from a man aged 50-60 years in good health and CMV-seropositive. The J gene is TRBJ1-3, the V gene TRBV7-9, with TRBD1 matching 8 bases. The sample comprised PBMCs. CDR3 protein: CASSSSDRVYSGNTIYF. For the CDR3, the DNA is TGTGCCAGCAGCTCTTCGGACAGGGTTTACTCTGGAAACACCATATATTTT.